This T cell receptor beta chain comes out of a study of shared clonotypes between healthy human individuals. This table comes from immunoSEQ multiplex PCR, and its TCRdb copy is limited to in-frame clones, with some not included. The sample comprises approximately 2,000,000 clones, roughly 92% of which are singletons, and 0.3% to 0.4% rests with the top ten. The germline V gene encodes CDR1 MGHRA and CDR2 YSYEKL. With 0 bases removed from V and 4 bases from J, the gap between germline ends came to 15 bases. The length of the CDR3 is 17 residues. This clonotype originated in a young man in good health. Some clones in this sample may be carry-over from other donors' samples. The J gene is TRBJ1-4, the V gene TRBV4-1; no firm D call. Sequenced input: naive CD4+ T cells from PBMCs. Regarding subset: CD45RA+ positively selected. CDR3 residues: CASSQETGGYVNEKLFF. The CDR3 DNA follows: TGCGCCAGCAGCCAAGAGACGGGTGGATACGTTAATGAAAAACTGTTTTTT.